Presented here are 17 T cell receptor beta chains from one specimen sequenced in a study of blood T cells in healthy people across ages. Next came a second PCR, run for 7 to 11 cycles, which used a sample-barcoded 5' primer along with a J-beta primer mix. TCRdb reprocessed the 5' RACE reads via MiXCR and lists one record per CDR3 protein. Of 650,000 to 700,000 distinct CDR3 sequences listed, 45% to 60% were seen once; the top ten hold less than 15%. Sequencing was done on a sample of blood. All receptors come from a woman older than 75 in good health.

The chain is built from TRBV12-3 or TRBV12-4 and TRBJ2-2; D is ambiguous. The length of the CDR3 is 13 residues. Trimming stripped 6 bases from V and 5 bases from J, with 10 bases between. CDR3 in DNA: TGTGCCAGCAGCCCCTTAAGAACCGGGGAGCTGTTTTTT. Its translation: CASSPLRTGELFF.

The CDR3 DNA reads as TGTGCCACCAGGAGACAGGGTGGGAACACTGAAGCTTTCTTT. It is translated as CATRRQGGNTEAFF. This chain connects TRBV2 to TRBJ1-1; 7 bases are shared with TRBD1. After removal of 10 bases from V and 1 base from J, the junction contained 9 bases not matched to a gene. CDR3 length: 14 amino acids. The germline gives CDR1 SNHLY, CDR2 FYNNEI.

This clonotype showed up just once. A much larger clone lies a single base off, so this may be a read error. This chain joins TRBV5-1 and TRBJ2-3; D gene ambiguous. The CDR3 has 15 residues. Per germline, CDR1 SGHRS and CDR2 YFSETQ. Trimming left V 0 bases short and J 4 bases short, with 12 bases between. Here the CDR3 DNA reads TGCGCCAGCAGCTTGGTCGACGGATCCGCAGATACGCAGTATTTT. This encodes CASSLVDGSADTQYF.

The J gene is TRBJ2-5, the V gene TRBV7-6, with 9 bases identical to TRBD2. CDR3 length equals 17 residues. V was clipped by 1 base and J by 5 bases; unmatched bases: 11. Germline CDR1 is SGHVS and CDR2 is FNYEAQ. The CDR3 nucleotides are TGTGCCAGCAGCTTAGTTCCCTTTAGCGGGAGTGGGGAGACCCAGTACTTC. Amino acid sequence: CASSLVPFSGSGETQYF.

The chain uses TRBV29-1 and TRBJ2-3; D is perhaps TRBD2 (6 bases). The CDR3 length is 13 residues. Trimming took off 7 bases at V and 4 bases at J, with 15 bases between the two ends. Germline-derived CDR1 and CDR2 are SQVTM and ANQGSEA. The CDR3 is CSGWGGEADTQYF. The CDR3, as DNA: TGCAGCGGGTGGGGCGGGGAGGCAGATACGCAGTATTTT.

The chain is built from TRBV2 and TRBJ2-5; 10 bases agree with TRBD1. This CDR3 is built from 16 residues. Per the germline V gene, CDR1 is SNHLY and CDR2 is FYNNEI. V lost 7 bases to trimming and J lost 0 bases; unmatched junction nucleotides: 8. The CDR3 nucleotides are TGTGCCAGCATGGGGGGGACAGGGGCGTACCAAGAGACCCAGTACTTC. Translating it yields CASMGGTGAYQETQYF.

This rearrangement joins TRBV10-3 to TRBJ2-7; unclear D gene. The CDR3 extends over 14 amino acids. Germline CDR1 is ENHRY and CDR2 is SYGVKD. The V and J ends lost 3 bases and 2 bases respectively, with 11 bases between them. CDR3 coding DNA: TGTGCCATCAGTGAAGTAGGCAGCCCCTACGAGCAGTACTTC. Its protein product is CAISEVGSPYEQYF.

This clonotype was observed many times. This chain links TRBV6-1 with TRBJ2-1, with D unresolved. Trimming shortened V by 6 bases and J by 8 bases, and 8 bases separated the two germline ends. Germline CDR1 reads MNHNS; CDR2 reads SASEGT. The CDR3 is 11 residues long. The CDR3 reads CASSRLDEQFF. CDR3 sequence (DNA): TGTGCCAGCAGCAGACTCGATGAGCAGTTCTTC.

This clonotype occurred once. The chain has TRBV4-3 and TRBJ2-2; D assignment may be TRBD1 or TRBD2 (6 bases each). Trimming stripped 0 bases from V and 2 bases from J, with 10 bases between. The germline V gene encodes CDR1 LGHNA and CDR2 YSLEER. The CDR3 contains 16 residues. Here the CDR3 reads CASSQDIGGNTGELFF. The CDR3 nucleotides are TGCGCCAGCAGCCAAGATATCGGGGGCAACACCGGGGAGCTGTTTTTT.

This chain joins TRBV3-1 and TRBJ1-1, with 9 bases identical to TRBD1. Unmatched junction bases numbered 6, after V lost 4 bases and J lost 0 bases. CDR1 LGHDT and CDR2 YNNKEL come from the germline V gene (reference sequence). The CDR3 is made up of 16 amino acids. CDR3: CASSLRRTGVNTEAFF. In nucleotides, the CDR3 is TGTGCCAGCAGCCTCAGAAGGACAGGGGTGAACACTGAAGCTTTCTTT.

This clonotype was seen ten or more times. The chain links TRBV12-3 or TRBV12-4 to TRBJ2-1, with 16 bases identical to TRBD2. This CDR3 spans 17 amino acids. The V gene end was trimmed by 6 bases and the J gene end by 7 bases; junction bases not matched to a gene: 9. The CDR3 loop reads CASRGAGTSGRANEQFF. CDR3 nucleotide sequence: TGTGCCAGCAGGGGAGCCGGGACTAGCGGGAGGGCGAATGAGCAGTTCTTC.

A remark on this clonotype: This could be a read error, since a much larger clone is one nucleotide away. The V gene is TRBV28, the J gene TRBJ1-4, with no clear D. This CDR3 region has 13 residues. Germline CDR1 MDHEN, CDR2 SYDVKM. V dropped 8 bases and J dropped 4 bases, with 11 bases sitting between them. CDR3 region: CASPSLINEKLFF. CDR3 sequence (DNA): TGTGCCAGCCCTTCACTAATTAATGAAAAACTGTTTTTT.

This clonotype was detected ten times or more. The chain couples TRBV28 to TRBJ2-7, with TRBD1 matching 10 bases. The length of the CDR3 is 15 residues. V was clipped by 8 bases and J by 2 bases; unmatched bases: 9. The germline V gene encodes CDR1 MDHEN and CDR2 SYDVKM. The chain's CDR3 is CASRLRTGGTYEQYF. DNA of the CDR3: TGTGCCAGCCGCCTCCGGACAGGGGGAACCTACGAGCAGTACTTC.

This clonotype was detected ten times or more. The chain is built from TRBV20-1 and TRBJ2-5; D may be TRBD1 or TRBD2 (5 bases each). V shed 3 bases and J shed 9 bases, with 20 bases lying between them. This CDR3 has 14 amino acids. Germline V gene sequence: CDR1 DFQATT, CDR2 SNEGSKA (reference sequence). This chain's CDR3 is CSARIRDPTSAQYF. The CDR3 DNA reads TGCAGTGCTAGGATCCGGGACCCCACGTCCGCCCAGTACTTC.

The sample holds a few counts of this clonotype. The genes are TRBV30 and TRBJ1-2; D uncertain. Looked up from germline, CDR1 is GTSNPN and CDR2 is SVGIG (reference sequence). V shed 2 bases and J shed 4 bases, with 8 bases lying between them. This CDR3 is built from 12 residues. CDR3 region: CAWSRQLYGYTF. The CDR3 nucleotides are TGTGCCTGGAGTAGGCAGCTCTATGGCTACACCTTC.

This chain joins TRBV4-2 and TRBJ1-1; a possible D gene is TRBD1 (5 bases). The CDR3 runs to 16 residues. CDR1 LGHNA and CDR2 YNFKEQ come from the germline V gene. V shed 4 bases and J shed 5 bases, with 20 bases lying between them. The CDR3 is CASSPDWGRVGTEAFF. In DNA, the CDR3 is TGTGCCAGCAGCCCGGATTGGGGCAGGGTTGGGACTGAAGCTTTCTTT.

The sample holds many counts of this clonotype. The rearrangement joins TRBV24-1 to TRBJ2-5, with D hard to call. The V and J ends lost 4 bases and 4 bases respectively, with 6 bases between them. Germline values: CDR1 KGHDR, CDR2 SFDVKD. This CDR3 has 12 residues. The CDR3 bases are TGTGCCACCAGTGACCCGACAGAGACCCAGTACTTC. Its translation: CATSDPTETQYF.